The 26 T cell receptor beta chains presented below share a single source sample, sequenced in a study of OX40 agonist ivuxolimab in advanced cancers. Method: immunoSEQ multiplex PCR; TCRdb's copy keeps in-frame clones and lacks some. The sample has 65,000 or so clones, approximately 88% seen once. Here the sequenced sample was CD4+ or CD8+ T cells sorted from blood, taken in a trial of the OX40 agonist ivuxolimab. The receptor set was obtained from an adult with an advanced solid tumor such as melanoma, head and neck, liver or kidney cancer.

The V gene is TRBV28, the J gene TRBJ1-3; no clear D. Trimming removed 7 bases from V and 3 bases from J, with 13 bases in between. This CDR3 has 14 amino acids. CDR1 and CDR2 (germline): MDHEN, SYDVKM. CDR3 residues: CASISRARGNTIYF. The CDR3, as DNA: TGTGCCAGCATCTCAAGGGCCCGTGGAAACACCATATATTTT.

The chain uses TRBV7-6 and TRBJ2-3, with D perhaps TRBD1 (5 bases). The V and J ends lost 4 bases and 3 bases respectively, with 11 bases between them. Germline V gene sequence: CDR1 SGHVS, CDR2 FNYEAQ. The CDR3 runs to 14 residues. As DNA, the CDR3 is TGTGCCAGCAGCTCTCAGGGTTCGACAGATACGCAGTATTTT. Residues: CASSSQGSTDTQYF.

Here the CDR3 reads CASSESPRGGYTF. The CDR3 region has the DNA TGTGCCAGCAGTGAATCTCCCCGGGGTGGCTACACCTTC. The chain is built from TRBV6-1 and TRBJ1-2, with D unclear. Trimming took off 2 bases at V and 7 bases at J, with 11 bases between the two ends. In germline, CDR1 is MNHNS, CDR2 SASEGT. CDR3 length: 13 amino acids.

CDR3 in amino acids: CASSITGTSFSYNEQFF. The CDR3 coding sequence is TGTGCCAGTAGTATAACTGGGACTAGCTTCTCCTACAATGAGCAGTTCTTC. This chain joins TRBV19 and TRBJ2-1, with TRBD2 identical over 9 bases. Germline loops: CDR1 LNHDA, CDR2 SQIVND (reference sequence). CDR3 length: 17 amino acids. The J segment lost 0 bases and the V segment lost 2 bases, leaving 5 bases of the junction unmatched.

The chain employs TRBV15 and TRBJ1-1; D perhaps matches TRBD1 (5 bases). This CDR3 is built from 13 residues. V was cut by 3 bases and J by 1 base, with 6 bases left in between. CDR1 and CDR2 from the germline V gene are LNHNV and YYDKDF (reference sequence). The CDR3 DNA reads as TGTGCCACCAGCAGGGGGACGAACACTGAAGCTTTCTTT. As protein: CATSRGTNTEAFF.

The gene calls are TRBV5-1 and TRBJ1-2, with D unclear. In germline, CDR1 is SGHRS, CDR2 YFSETQ. This CDR3 spans 14 amino acids. Trimming pared 7 bases from V and 8 bases from J, leaving 21 bases between. The CDR3, as DNA: TGCGCCAGCGGCCCAGGTGGGCAGTCCTCCGGCTACACCTTC. This gives the protein CASGPGGQSSGYTF.

The rearrangement uses TRBV18 and TRBJ2-1; 10 nucleotides match TRBD1. There are 16 residues in the CDR3. Looked up from germline, CDR1 is KGHSH and CDR2 is LQKENI. The V gene end was trimmed by 2 bases and the J gene end by 5 bases; junction bases not matched to a gene: 6. The CDR3 region has the DNA TGTGCCAGCTCACCATTTTGGACAGGGGGACACAATGAGCAGTTCTTC. It translates to CASSPFWTGGHNEQFF.

V is TRBV4-2 and J is TRBJ2-1, with D possibly TRBD2 on 5 matching bases. V shed 4 bases and J shed 2 bases, with 12 bases lying between them. This CDR3 spans 15 amino acids. Germline CDR1 is LGHNA and CDR2 is YNFKEQ. The CDR3 reads CASSREIGPYNEQFF. The DNA of the CDR3 is TGTGCCAGCAGCCGGGAGATCGGGCCCTACAATGAGCAGTTCTTC.

This clone showed up just a few times. CDR3 DNA: TGTGCCAGCAGCGCCCAGAACCAGGGGGCTGGGGCAGATACGCAGTATTTT. Translated, it gives CASSAQNQGAGADTQYF. V and J are TRBV7-9 and TRBJ2-3, with 8 bases aligning to TRBD1. V was clipped by 5 bases and J by 4 bases; unmatched bases: 14. The CDR3 has 17 residues. Germline CDR1 and CDR2: SEHNR and FQNEAQ (reference sequence).

This clone has a single count. This chain joins TRBV7-3 and TRBJ2-3, with D uncertain. Trimming shortened V by 5 bases and J by 6 bases, and 12 bases separated the two germline ends. Germline loops: CDR1 SGHTA, CDR2 FQGTGA. The CDR3 has 13 residues. The CDR3 sequence is CASSLTAPDTQYF. Here the CDR3 DNA reads TGTGCCAGCAGCCTGACTGCCCCCGATACGCAGTATTTT.

The rearrangement uses TRBV7-8 and TRBJ1-4, with D unresolved. The CDR3 is 14 amino acids. Trimming took 2 bases from V and 7 from J, leaving 11 bases between them. The germline gives CDR1 SGHVS, CDR2 FQNEAQ. The CDR3 spells CASSLKRSGEKLFF. CDR3 DNA: TGTGCCAGCAGCTTAAAACGGTCGGGTGAAAAACTGTTTTTT. Filled out from reference TRBV7-8 and TRBJ1-4, the complete variable domain reads GAGVSQSPRYKVAKRGQDVALRCDPISGHVSLFWYQQALGQGPEFLTYFQNEAQLDKSGLPSDRFFAERPEGSVSTLKIQRTQQEDSAVYLCASSLKRSGEKLFFGSGTQLSVL.

The chain recombines TRBV11-2 with TRBJ2-3; 11 positions agree with TRBD2. The CDR3 is 17 residues long. Germline CDR1 and CDR2: SGHAT and FQNNGV. V lost 4 bases to trimming and J lost 5 bases; unmatched junction nucleotides: 11. The CDR3 nucleotides read TGTGCCAGCAGCTCTCTAGGGACTAGCGGCCAAGGAGATACGCAGTATTTT. It specifies CASSSLGTSGQGDTQYF.

In this sample, this clone turned up once. DNA of the CDR3: TGTGCCAGTACCAAAGCCGGGGCGTCCACTGAAGCTTTCTTT. Translation gives CASTKAGASTEAFF. The chain couples TRBV19 to TRBJ1-1, with a tentative D call TRBD1 (5 bases). This CDR3 is built from 14 residues. CDR1 is LNHDA, CDR2 SQIVND, per germline (reference sequence). V lost 7 bases and J 4 bases, leaving 16 bases between the germline ends.

The CDR3 bases are TGTGCCAGCAGCACGAACAGGGGATCCAATTCACCCCTCCACTTT. Amino acid sequence: CASSTNRGSNSPLHF. The J gene is TRBJ1-6, the V gene TRBV2, with TRBD1 identical over 7 bases. Germline values: CDR1 SNHLY, CDR2 FYNNEI. CDR3 length: 15 amino acids. The V and J ends lost 6 bases and 7 bases, in that order; junction bases with no gene match: 9.

This chain connects TRBV6-1 to TRBJ1-3; 11 bases fit TRBD1. CDR1 and CDR2 (germline): MNHNS, SASEGT. With V trimmed by 3 bases and J by 2 bases, 3 bases remained unmatched. The CDR3 runs 16 residues. The chain's CDR3 is CASSDPGQGAGNTIYF. CDR3 nucleotides: TGTGCCAGCAGTGACCCGGGACAGGGGGCTGGAAACACCATATATTTT.

The chain has TRBV2 and TRBJ1-5; 7 positions agree with TRBD1. This CDR3 is 13 amino acids long. V lost 6 bases, J lost 2 bases, and 1 base stayed unmatched. Germline CDR1 and CDR2: SNHLY and FYNNEI. CDR3 coding DNA: TGTGCCAGCAGAGGACAGGGCAATCAGCCCCAGCATTTT. Amino acids: CASRGQGNQPQHF.

This chain joins TRBV29-1 and TRBJ2-3; 8 bases map to TRBD2. V shed 7 bases, J shed 14 bases, and the junction held 8 bases outside the gene matches. The CDR3 extends over 10 amino acids. Germline V gene sequence: CDR1 SQVTM, CDR2 ANQGSEA. The CDR3 nucleotides are TGCAGCGCCTCCGGGACTAGTCTGTATTTT. Amino acid sequence: CSASGTSLYF.

The chain joins TRBV6-1 to TRBJ2-5; 8 bases are a match to TRBD1. The trim removed 4 bases at V and 1 base at J, leaving 8 bases unmatched. The germline CDR1 and CDR2 sequences are MNHNS and SASEGT. The CDR3 has 16 residues. The CDR3 reads CASSGLTGATQETQYF. The CDR3 DNA sequence: TGTGCCAGCAGTGGATTGACAGGGGCCACCCAAGAGACCCAGTACTTC.

The V call is TRBV2, the J call TRBJ2-7; perhaps TRBD1 as D (5 bases). Trimming cost V 6 bases and J 6 bases, with 15 bases left between them. This CDR3 is built from 13 residues. CDR1 SNHLY and CDR2 FYNNEI come from the germline V gene. The CDR3 region has the DNA TGTGCCAGCAGGCCTGACAGTTCCCGCGAGCAGTACTTC. Protein sequence: CASRPDSSREQYF.

The gene calls are TRBV7-6 and TRBJ2-3; the D gene is possibly TRBD1 (5 bases). Germline CDR1 reads SGHVS; CDR2 reads FNYEAQ. The V end was cut by 5 bases, the J end by 2 bases, with 14 bases between. The CDR3 covers 15 residues. The CDR3 here is CASSPGQIDTDTQYF. The DNA for the CDR3 is TGTGCCAGCAGCCCTGGACAAATCGACACAGATACGCAGTATTTT.

The gene calls are TRBV5-5 and TRBJ1-3; TRBD1 might be the D (5 bases). Germline CDR1 reads SGHKS; CDR2 reads YYEKEE (reference sequence). There are 15 residues in the CDR3. Trimming cost V 5 bases and J 1 base, with 13 bases left between them. The CDR3 spells CASRPGQGSGNTIYF. CDR3 in DNA: TGTGCCAGCAGGCCGGGTCAGGGATCTGGAAACACCATATATTTT.

This chain joins TRBV11-2 and TRBJ2-7; D possibly corresponds to TRBD2 (5 bases). CDR3 length equals 16 residues. The germline V gene encodes CDR1 SGHAT and CDR2 FQNNGV. The V and J ends lost 5 bases and 2 bases respectively, with 19 bases between them. In DNA form, the CDR3 reads TGTGCCAGCAGCCCCGGACTGCTCGAGGCTACCTACGAGCAGTACTTC. Amino acid sequence: CASSPGLLEATYEQYF.

The chain has TRBV6-6 and TRBJ1-5; no reliable D call. Germline values: CDR1 MNHNY, CDR2 SVGAGI (reference sequence). The CDR3 has 10 amino acids. Trimming took off 7 bases at V and 7 bases at J, with 5 bases between the two ends. CDR3 residues: CASNKQPQHF. In nucleotides, the CDR3 is TGTGCCAGCAATAAACAGCCCCAGCATTTT.

This chain links TRBV5-1 with TRBJ2-1; a weak D match, TRBD1 (6 bases). V was pared by 5 bases and J by 8 bases, with 17 bases between. This CDR3 region has 14 residues. CDR1 is SGHRS and CDR2 is YFSETQ in the germline V gene. The CDR3: CASRIVEGTHEQFF. As DNA, the CDR3 is TGCGCCAGCAGGATAGTCGAGGGGACACATGAGCAGTTCTTC. Full variable domain (remainder filled in from reference TRBV5-1 and TRBJ2-1): KAGVTQTPRYLIKTRGQQVTLSCSPISGHRSVSWYQQTPGQGLQFLFEYFSETQRNKGNFPGRFSGRQFSNSRSEMNVSTLELGDSALYLCASRIVEGTHEQFFGPGTRLTVL.

This clone was seen a handful of times. The rearrangement links TRBV2 to TRBJ2-7, with 8 bases identical to TRBD1. Looked up from germline, CDR1 is SNHLY and CDR2 is FYNNEI. J lost 6 bases, V lost 6 bases, and 10 bases had no gene match. The CDR3 has 14 amino acids. The CDR3 spells CASSSGTGLSEQYF. CDR3 DNA sequence: TGTGCCAGCAGCTCCGGGACAGGTCTTTCCGAGCAGTACTTC.

V gene TRBV19 combines with J gene TRBJ2-1, with D perhaps TRBD2 (7 bases). The CDR3 covers 16 residues. The V gene lost 7 bases and the J gene lost 9 bases, with 25 bases spanning the gap. Germline V gene lookup returns CDR1 LNHDA and CDR2 SQIVND (reference sequence). Here the CDR3 reads CASTDLRGRARSEQFF. For the CDR3, the DNA is TGTGCCAGTACCGACTTGAGGGGGAGGGCCCGCTCTGAGCAGTTCTTC. Full variable domain (missing parts from reference TRBV19 and TRBJ2-1): DGGITQSPKYLFRKEGQNVTLSCEQNLNHDAMYWYRQDPGQGLRLIYYSQIVNDFQKGDIAEGYSVSREKKESFPLTVTSAQKNPTAFYLCASTDLRGRARSEQFFGPGTRLTVL.